The 25 T cell receptor beta chains below come from one sample, sequenced in a study of response to subunit inactivated influenza vaccine. TCRdb re-analysed the RT-PCR reads in MiXCR, keeping a single row per CDR3 protein. Among roughly 630,000 distinct CDR3 sequences listed, roughly 15% were seen once. Specimen: PBMCs from blood, collected roughly 2 weeks before vaccination. The receptors come from a man aged 50-60 years who received an inactivated influenza vaccine.

This chain's CDR3 is CASSGTGGRVGYTF. In DNA, the CDR3 is TGTGCCAGCTCAGGGACAGGGGGAAGAGTTGGCTACACCTTC. The chain is built from TRBV18 and TRBJ1-2; TRBD1 aligns across 11 bases. Trimming removed 5 bases from V and 7 bases from J; junction bases left unmatched: 6. Per the germline V gene, CDR1 is KGHSH and CDR2 is LQKENI. This CDR3 spans 14 amino acids.

The chain carries TRBV15 and TRBJ1-5, with D possibly matching TRBD1 (5 bases). Germline CDR1 LNHNV, CDR2 YYDKDF (reference sequence). The CDR3 covers 15 residues. Trimming shortened V by 2 bases and J by 1 base, and 9 bases separated the two germline ends. In DNA, the CDR3 is TGTGCCACCAGCAGAAGACAGAGAAGCAATCAGCCCCAGCATTTT. Protein product: CATSRRQRSNQPQHF.

This clonotype has a handful of counts. V usage is TRBV7-2 and J usage is TRBJ2-5; 9 nucleotides agree with TRBD1. Germline trimming cut 1 base from V and 1 base from J; bases unmatched to any gene: 7. The CDR3 sequence is 17 residues long. Germline lookup yields CDR1 SGHTA and CDR2 FQGNSA. The CDR3, as DNA: TGTGCCAGCAGCTTAGGACAGGGGGTGGTCGTCCAAGAGACCCAGTACTTC. It translates to CASSLGQGVVVQETQYF.

The chain recombines TRBV20-1 with TRBJ2-1; the match to TRBD2 covers 9 bases. The CDR3 loop spans 14 amino acids. The germline CDR1 and CDR2 sequences are DFQATT and SNEGSKA (reference sequence). V shed 3 bases and J 9 bases; nucleotides not matched to a gene: 9. The CDR3 region has the DNA TGCAGTGCTAGTATGTCTAGCGGGGTGTCTGAGCAGTTCTTC. Its translation is CSASMSSGVSEQFF.

This clonotype was found many times. The genes are TRBV5-1 and TRBJ2-7; D remains unclear. Germline V gene data show CDR1 as SGHRS and CDR2 as YFSETQ. Trimming stripped 2 bases from V and 3 bases from J, with 15 bases between. The CDR3 is made up of 15 amino acids. The CDR3: CASSLEPPANYEQYF. CDR3 DNA: TGCGCCAGCAGCTTAGAACCCCCAGCAAACTACGAGCAGTACTTC.

V gene TRBV29-1 combines with J gene TRBJ2-7; no reliable D call. From germline, CDR1 is SQVTM and CDR2 ANQGSEA. Deletions cut 4 bases from V and 4 bases from J, with 11 bases between. The CDR3 consists of 12 residues. CDR3 loop: CSVGPSDYEQYF. CDR3 in DNA: TGCAGCGTTGGACCCTCGGATTACGAGCAGTACTTC.

J is TRBJ1-2 and V is TRBV15; D is possibly TRBD1 (6 bases). The germline V and J ends were trimmed by 0 bases and 7 bases, with 15 bases remaining between them. Per the germline V gene, CDR1 is LNHNV and CDR2 is YYDKDF (reference sequence). The CDR3 totals 15 residues. The CDR3 DNA sequence: TGTGCCACCAGCAGAGATCAGCGGGGGCACGGTGGCTACACCTTC. It codes for CATSRDQRGHGGYTF.

This clonotype was seen only once. The rearrangement joins TRBV12-3 or TRBV12-4 to TRBJ2-7; D assignment may be TRBD1 or TRBD2 (5 bases each). This CDR3 has 17 amino acids. V shed 3 bases and J shed 5 bases, with 23 bases lying between them. The CDR3 sequence: CASSFGTAQPPIHEQYF. The CDR3 region has the DNA TGTGCCAGCAGTTTTGGGACCGCCCAACCGCCTATCCACGAGCAGTACTTC.

At least ten counts were recorded for this clonotype. This sequence joins TRBV10-3 and TRBJ2-3; TRBD2 agrees at 7 bases. Looked up from germline, CDR1 is ENHRY and CDR2 is SYGVKD. V dropped 3 bases and J dropped 0; count of bases not matched to a gene: 12. This CDR3 is built from 18 residues. The CDR3 DNA is TGTGCCATCAGTGATCGTCTGCTAGCGGTTGTTAGCACAGATACGCAGTATTTT. Its translation is CAISDRLLAVVSTDTQYF.

This clonotype turned up a few times. This chain connects TRBV20-1 to TRBJ2-4; D might be TRBD1 (6 bases). Germline loops: CDR1 DFQATT, CDR2 SNEGSKA (reference sequence). Trimming cost V 5 bases and J 2 bases, with 16 bases left between them. This CDR3 is 15 amino acids long. The CDR3 DNA reads TGCAGTGCTTTAGATGGCAGGGGCTCCAAAAACATTCAGTACTTC. This translates into CSALDGRGSKNIQYF.

In its sample, this clonotype was seen a few times. The chain carries TRBV10-3 and TRBJ1-6, with D tentatively TRBD1 (5 bases). This CDR3 has 13 residues. Germline V lookup: CDR1 ENHRY, CDR2 SYGVKD. Trimming removed 11 bases at V and 10 bases at J, with 18 bases between. The CDR3 protein is CASRRGEDSPLHF. The DNA of the CDR3 is TGTGCCTCCAGGCGAGGGGAGGACTCACCCCTCCACTTT.

This clonotype was recorded a few times. The chain joins TRBV27 to TRBJ2-1; 7 bases match TRBD2. The CDR3 sequence is 17 residues long. CDR1 is MNHEY, CDR2 SMNVEV, per germline (reference sequence). V trimming: 6 bases; J trimming: 6 bases; junction bases outside the gene matches: 17. The CDR3: CASRPVHGRRTANEQFF. DNA of the CDR3: TGTGCCAGCAGACCAGTTCACGGGAGGAGGACGGCCAATGAGCAGTTCTTC.

This clonotype showed up many times. The rearrangement joins TRBV5-1 to TRBJ2-2; TRBD2 is a possible D gene (5 bases). V gave up 4 bases and J gave up 0 bases, with 10 bases separating them. The CDR3 consists of 15 residues. Germline-derived CDR1 and CDR2 are SGHRS and YFSETQ. The CDR3 nucleotides are TGCGCCAGCAGCAAGGAGGCATCGAACACCGGGGAGCTGTTTTTT. It codes for CASSKEASNTGELFF.

In its sample, this clonotype was seen a few times. The chain's CDR3 is CSVARTSSITYNEQFF. The CDR3 DNA sequence: TGCAGCGTCGCCCGGACTAGCTCTATTACCTACAATGAGCAGTTCTTC. The V and J genes are TRBV29-1 and TRBJ2-1; the match to TRBD2 covers 8 bases. Germline lookup yields CDR1 SQVTM and CDR2 ANQGSEA. This CDR3 spans 16 amino acids. V shed 6 bases and J 2 bases; nucleotides not matched to a gene: 12.

This chain uses TRBV29-1 with TRBJ1-1; D unresolved. V lost 6 bases and J lost 0, with 14 bases in between. Looked up from germline, CDR1 is SQVTM and CDR2 is ANQGSEA. The CDR3 extends over 14 amino acids. CDR3 region: CSVISGSMNTEAFF. CDR3 nucleotide sequence: TGCAGCGTAATATCGGGGTCCATGAACACTGAAGCTTTCTTT.

This clonotype was detected many times. The CDR3: CASSLTGYEQYF. The CDR3 DNA follows: TGTGCCAGCAGCCTGACAGGGTACGAGCAGTACTTC. The chain is built from TRBV6-5 and TRBJ2-7; 7 bases are a match to TRBD1. V was clipped by 6 bases and J by 4 bases; unmatched bases: 3. In germline, CDR1 is MNHEY, CDR2 SVGAGI. The CDR3 consists of 12 residues.

The rearrangement links TRBV10-3 to TRBJ1-6; D is unresolved. From germline, CDR1 is ENHRY and CDR2 SYGVKD. With 7 bases removed from V and 8 bases from J, the gap between germline ends came to 12 bases. The CDR3 contains 13 residues. The CDR3 DNA is TGTGCCATCACTGACGGAGCCCATTCACCCCTCCACTTT. Protein product: CAITDGAHSPLHF.

Only a few counts were recorded for this clonotype. The chain uses TRBV20-1 and TRBJ2-1; 7 positions agree with TRBD1. The CDR3 consists of 12 residues. The V and J ends lost 3 bases and 7 bases, in that order; junction bases with no gene match: 3. The germline gives CDR1 DFQATT, CDR2 SNEGSKA (reference sequence). CDR3 sequence: CSASQGVNEQFF. Here the CDR3 DNA reads TGCAGTGCTAGCCAGGGGGTAAATGAGCAGTTCTTC.

The rearrangement joins TRBV29-1 to TRBJ2-5; D might be TRBD2 (6 bases). The CDR3 contains 14 residues. In germline, CDR1 is SQVTM, CDR2 ANQGSEA. The V and J ends lost 4 bases and 4 bases respectively, with 16 bases between them. CDR3 sequence (DNA): TGCAGCGTTGGAATCGGGAGCGTTGCAGAGACCCAGTACTTC. Translation: CSVGIGSVAETQYF.

In its sample, this clonotype was seen a few times. V usage is TRBV20-1 and J usage is TRBJ2-2, with TRBD2 matching over 10 bases. Trimming at V came to 6 bases and at J to 3 bases, leaving 4 bases not matched to a gene. Per germline, CDR1 DFQATT and CDR2 SNEGSKA (reference sequence). The CDR3 runs 14 residues. This chain's CDR3 is CSAKGLADTGELFF. The CDR3 nucleotides read TGCAGTGCAAAAGGACTAGCGGACACCGGGGAGCTGTTTTTT.

This clonotype was found a few times. This rearrangement joins TRBV6-1 to TRBJ1-1, with D tentatively TRBD1 (6 bases). Germline lookup yields CDR1 MNHNS and CDR2 SASEGT. This CDR3 region has 15 residues. With 6 bases removed from V and 6 bases from J, the gap between germline ends came to 20 bases. In DNA, the CDR3 is TGTGCCAGCAGCCTACATGCCAGGGGCGCCCCTGAAGCTTTCTTT. It yields the protein CASSLHARGAPEAFF.

This clonotype was seen a handful of times. The genes are TRBV3-1 and TRBJ1-2; the match to TRBD1 covers 12 bases. The V gene end was trimmed by 5 bases and the J gene end by 8 bases; junction bases not matched to a gene: 9. The CDR3 sequence is 15 residues long. Germline V lookup: CDR1 LGHDT, CDR2 YNNKEL (reference sequence). The chain's CDR3 is CASSEAGTGGTGYTF. In DNA form, the CDR3 reads TGTGCCAGCAGCGAAGCCGGGACAGGGGGCACAGGCTACACCTTC.

This chain links TRBV12-3 or TRBV12-4 with TRBJ2-5; D call uncertain. The CDR3 is 13 residues long. V gave up 3 bases and J gave up 1 base, with 6 bases separating them. The CDR3 here is CASSFAFQETQYF. CDR3 DNA: TGTGCCAGCAGTTTCGCCTTCCAAGAGACCCAGTACTTC.

At least ten counts were recorded for this clonotype. The chain has TRBV20-1 and TRBJ2-3; 11 nucleotides match TRBD2. The V and J ends lost 5 bases and 4 bases, in that order; junction bases with no gene match: 14. Germline loops: CDR1 DFQATT, CDR2 SNEGSKA (reference sequence). The CDR3 contains 17 residues. The CDR3 region is CSASTDMTSGEADTQYF. Here the CDR3 DNA reads TGCAGTGCTTCCACAGACATGACTAGCGGGGAAGCAGATACGCAGTATTTT.

This clonotype was seen many times. This rearrangement joins TRBV4-3 to TRBJ1-2; 8 bases match TRBD1. Germline CDR1 and CDR2: LGHNA and YSLEER. The V segment lost 3 bases and the J segment 7 bases; nucleotides outside the gene matches: 7. This CDR3 comprises 14 residues. In DNA form, the CDR3 reads TGCGCCAGCAGCCAGGAGACAGGGGATCGTGGCTACACCTTC. The encoded protein is CASSQETGDRGYTF.